A single sample gave rise to the 25 T cell receptor beta chains below, sequenced in a study of low-dose radiotherapy and immunotherapy resistance in tumors. Indicated time point: before trial treatment. Over roughly 20 PCR cycles, TCRs were amplified from a constant-region primer and V-primer adapter. TCRdb re-analysed the reads in MiXCR, keeping a single row per CDR3 protein. The sample has tens of thousands of distinct CDR3 sequences, about an eighth seen once. The sample was PBMCs, taken before treatment. All receptors derive from a female donor with ovarian cancer.

The rearrangement uses TRBV5-1 and TRBJ1-1, with D possibly being TRBD1 (5 bases). Per germline, CDR1 SGHRS and CDR2 YFSETQ. V lost 4 bases to trimming and J lost 4 bases, with 20 bases between them. CDR3 length: 16 amino acids. This CDR3 is CASSQRTGTTGTEAFF. The CDR3 DNA sequence: TGCGCCAGCAGCCAACGTACAGGTACTACGGGCACTGAAGCTTTCTTT.

J is TRBJ1-1 and V is TRBV28; 9 nucleotides match TRBD1. From germline, CDR1 is MDHEN and CDR2 SYDVKM. The CDR3 consists of 15 residues. Trimming removed 8 bases from V and 3 bases from J; junction bases left unmatched: 10. The CDR3 DNA follows: TGTGCCAGCCTTAGGTCGGACAGGGGACACACTGAAGCTTTCTTT. Its translation is CASLRSDRGHTEAFF.

CDR3: CSVRTGTEAFF. The CDR3 coding sequence is TGCAGCGTTCGGACAGGGACTGAAGCTTTCTTT. This chain joins TRBV29-1 and TRBJ1-1; 8 bases line up with TRBD1. The CDR3 loop spans 11 amino acids. With 5 bases clipped from V and 5 bases from J, the junction kept 1 base outside the gene matches. The V gene's germline CDR1 is SQVTM and CDR2 ANQGSEA.

This clonotype occurred many times. The rearrangement joins TRBV20-1 to TRBJ1-4, with a tentative D call TRBD1 (6 bases). The CDR3 totals 15 residues. CDR1 and CDR2 (germline): DFQATT, SNEGSKA (reference sequence). V lost 3 bases to trimming and J lost 0 bases, with 11 bases between them. The CDR3 nucleotides read TGCAGTGCTAGCCTCTCAGGGGCAACTAATGAAAAACTGTTTTTT. It codes for CSASLSGATNEKLFF.

In this sample, this clonotype turned up many times. The rearrangement uses TRBV5-1 and TRBJ1-1; no clear D gene. V dropped 1 base and J dropped 7 bases, with 11 bases sitting between them. Germline values: CDR1 SGHRS, CDR2 YFSETQ. This CDR3 comprises 13 residues. CDR3 coding DNA: TGCGCCAGCAGCTTGAGAAGGGAGGGTGAAGCTTTCTTT. This translates into CASSLRREGEAFF.

In its sample, this clonotype was seen many times. The V call is TRBV28, the J call TRBJ2-6; tentatively, D is TRBD1 or TRBD2 (5 bases each). CDR1 MDHEN and CDR2 SYDVKM come from the germline V gene. Trimming stripped 11 bases from V and 0 bases from J, with 20 bases between. The CDR3 is 17 amino acids. DNA for the CDR3: TGTGCCGTGCCTGCCGGGACCGCTGGCTCTGGGGCCAACGTCCTGACTTTC. This translates into CAVPAGTAGSGANVLTF.

This clonotype has a count of ten or more. CDR3 sequence reads: CASSLEGQMSTEAFF. CDR3 coding DNA: TGCGCCAGCAGCTTGGAGGGACAGATGAGCACTGAAGCTTTCTTT. The chain combines TRBV5-1 with TRBJ1-1, with 7 nucleotides matching TRBD1. Germline V CDR1 and CDR2: SGHRS, YFSETQ. V shed 0 bases and J 4 bases; nucleotides not matched to a gene: 6. The length of the CDR3 is 15 residues.

This clonotype was counted many times. The chain combines TRBV28 with TRBJ2-5, with 7 bases lining up with TRBD1. This CDR3 contains 14 residues. Per germline, CDR1 MDHEN and CDR2 SYDVKM. V was clipped by 4 bases and J by 5 bases; unmatched bases: 7. This chain's CDR3 is CASSSTGARETQYF. The CDR3 region has the DNA TGTGCCAGCAGTTCTACAGGGGCGCGGGAGACCCAGTACTTC.

This clonotype appeared many times. This chain joins TRBV7-9 and TRBJ1-2, with D tentatively TRBD1 (5 bases). CDR3 length: 15 amino acids. Between the trimmed V and J ends, which lost 4 bases and 0 bases, there was a span of 12 bases. Germline values: CDR1 SEHNR, CDR2 FQNEAQ (reference sequence). This chain's CDR3 is CASSSLGPANYGYTF. CDR3 DNA sequence: TGTGCCAGCAGCTCGTTGGGGCCAGCTAACTATGGCTACACCTTC. The whole variable domain, remainder taken from reference TRBV7-9 and TRBJ1-2, is DTGVSQNPRHKITKRGQNVTFRCDPISEHNRLYWYRQTLGQGPEFLTYFQNEAQLEKSRLLSDRFSAERPKGSFSTLEIQRTEQGDSAMYLCASSSLGPANYGYTFGSGTRLTVV.

This clonotype occurred many times. This chain joins TRBV20-1 and TRBJ2-1; 10 nucleotides agree with TRBD2. Trimming at V came to 1 base and at J to 3 bases, leaving 12 bases not matched to a gene. CDR1 and CDR2 (germline): DFQATT, SNEGSKA (reference sequence). The CDR3 loop spans 18 amino acids. In DNA form, the CDR3 reads TGCAGTGCTAGAGTATCGAGCGGGGGGGCTTTGGGCTACAATGAGCAGTTCTTC. It encodes CSARVSSGGALGYNEQFF.

This clonotype has ten or more counts. The chain joins TRBV18 to TRBJ1-1, with D uncertain. With 2 bases removed from V and 1 base from J, the gap between germline ends came to 5 bases. From germline, CDR1 is KGHSH and CDR2 LQKENI. There are 13 residues in the CDR3. The DNA for the CDR3 is TGTGCCAGCTCACCAAGTCAGAACACTGAAGCTTTCTTT. Translation: CASSPSQNTEAFF.

The chain is built from TRBV2 and TRBJ2-7; the match to TRBD2 covers 12 bases. This CDR3 spans 14 amino acids. V gave up 5 bases and J gave up 3 bases; unmatched junction bases: 2. The V gene's germline CDR1 is SNHLY and CDR2 FYNNEI. The CDR3 sequence: CASSQLAGGYEQYF. The CDR3 DNA is TGTGCCAGCAGTCAACTAGCGGGAGGCTACGAGCAGTACTTC.

The sample holds many counts of this clonotype. The rearrangement uses TRBV19 and TRBJ2-7; weak D call: TRBD1 (5 bases). CDR1 is LNHDA and CDR2 is SQIVND in the germline V gene (reference sequence). Trimming took 4 bases from V and 0 from J, leaving 10 bases between them. The CDR3 covers 14 residues. CDR3 loop: CASSTPTVSYEQYF. CDR3 DNA sequence: TGTGCCAGTAGTACTCCGACAGTCTCCTACGAGCAGTACTTC.

At least ten counts were recorded for this clonotype. The V gene is TRBV9, the J gene TRBJ2-3; no clear D. The V gene's germline CDR1 is SGDLS and CDR2 YYNGEE. The CDR3 totals 15 residues. V lost 1 base, J lost 4 bases, and 13 bases lay in between. CDR3 residues: CASSVRASAADTQYF. As DNA, the CDR3 is TGTGCCAGCAGCGTACGGGCCTCAGCAGCAGATACGCAGTATTTT.

This clonotype was observed many times. V and J are TRBV29-1 and TRBJ2-3; the D call may be TRBD1 or TRBD2 (6 bases each). The ends were cut back, 8 bases at V and 10 bases at J, with 22 bases in the middle. CDR1 and CDR2 (germline): SQVTM, ANQGSEA. The CDR3 covers 13 residues. CDR3 protein: CSTRGDIRTPQYF. CDR3 DNA: TGCAGCACCCGCGGGGACATCAGGACTCCGCAGTATTTT.

This clonotype was counted at least ten times. J is TRBJ2-1 and V is TRBV5-1, with D possibly TRBD1 on 7 matching bases. V was shortened by 6 bases and J by 3 bases, with 19 bases between the two germline ends. The CDR3 covers 16 residues. Germline V gene sequence: CDR1 SGHRS, CDR2 YFSETQ. The CDR3 reads CASTLGSGGNYNEQFF. The CDR3 DNA reads TGCGCCAGCACCTTAGGCTCAGGGGGGAACTACAATGAGCAGTTCTTC.

This clonotype was seen a few times. The chain is built from TRBV10-1 and TRBJ1-1; 10 nucleotides agree with TRBD1. CDR1 is WNHNN and CDR2 is SYGVQD in the germline V gene (reference sequence). This CDR3 contains 15 residues. The junction had 7 bases not matched to a gene; V was cut back by 6 bases and J by 3 bases. The CDR3 nucleotides are TGCGCCAGCAGCTCGACGGACAGGGGGTACACTGAAGCTTTCTTT. It encodes CASSSTDRGYTEAFF.

This clonotype has at least ten counts. The rearrangement joins TRBV12-3 or TRBV12-4 to TRBJ1-5; possibly TRBD1 for D (5 bases). Deletions cut 7 bases from V and 3 bases from J, with 16 bases between. This CDR3 is 15 amino acids long. The CDR3 protein is CASTLWGGANQPQHF. The CDR3 nucleotides read TGTGCCAGCACTCTCTGGGGCGGCGCCAATCAGCCCCAGCATTTT.

By share, this clonotype counts as medium-sized (0.01 to 0.1%). The gene calls are TRBV5-1 and TRBJ2-7, with 11 bases lining up with TRBD1. Unmatched junction bases numbered 7, after V lost 2 bases and J lost 6 bases. Per germline, CDR1 SGHRS and CDR2 YFSETQ. The CDR3 is made up of 15 amino acids. DNA of the CDR3: TGCGCCAGCAGCTTTCTGGACAGGGGGCAGAGCGAGCAGTACTTC. Translating it yields CASSFLDRGQSEQYF.

The table lists this clonotype with many counts. The chain combines TRBV28 with TRBJ2-2; possibly TRBD2 for D (5 bases). The CDR3 loop spans 16 amino acids. The V gene's germline CDR1 is MDHEN and CDR2 SYDVKM. Trimming stripped 4 bases from V and 6 bases from J, with 18 bases between. The CDR3, as DNA: TGTGCCAGCAGTTATTTAGAGCGGCCCAAGGCCGGGGAGCTGTTTTTT. This sequence encodes CASSYLERPKAGELFF.

This clonotype was counted many times. V usage is TRBV11-3 and J usage is TRBJ2-2; 8 nucleotides align to TRBD1. Germline V gene lookup returns CDR1 SGHNT and CDR2 YENEEA. The CDR3 sequence is 15 residues long. V shed 1 base and J 7 bases; nucleotides not matched to a gene: 5. For the CDR3, the DNA is TGTGCCAGCAGCTTAGTTACAGGGGGTGGCGGGGAGCTGTTTTTT. Translation: CASSLVTGGGGELFF.

This clonotype was found many times. The chain couples TRBV20-1 to TRBJ2-7, with D unclear. This CDR3 is built from 11 residues. Germline CDR1 reads DFQATT; CDR2 reads SNEGSKA (reference sequence). Trimming took 2 bases from V and 2 from J, leaving 4 bases between them. The DNA of the CDR3 is TGCAGTGCTAGAAGTCCCTACGAGCAGTACTTC. Its protein product is CSARSPYEQYF.

This clonotype was picked up many times. This chain connects TRBV10-1 to TRBJ2-2; D is ambiguous. CDR1 is WNHNN, CDR2 SYGVQD, per germline (reference sequence). The CDR3 totals 14 residues. V shed 2 bases and J shed 3 bases, with 7 bases lying between them. This CDR3 reads CASSEERYTGELFF. The CDR3 DNA is TGCGCCAGCAGTGAGGAGCGATACACCGGGGAGCTGTTTTTT.

This clonotype came up many times. This sequence joins TRBV5-1 and TRBJ2-1; the match to TRBD2 covers 12 bases. The ends lost 2 bases at V and 5 bases at J; junction bases unmatched: 5. This CDR3 spans 16 amino acids. Germline-derived CDR1 and CDR2 are SGHRS and YFSETQ. The CDR3 is CASSLLTSGGHNEQFF. CDR3 nucleotide sequence: TGCGCCAGCAGCTTACTGACTAGCGGGGGCCACAATGAGCAGTTCTTC.

This clonotype was recorded many times. The rearrangement uses TRBV6-5 and TRBJ2-1, with 12 bases fitting TRBD1. CDR1 and CDR2 (germline): MNHEY, SVGAGI. V trimming: 6 bases; J trimming: 10 bases; junction bases outside the gene matches: 7. The CDR3 has 14 residues. CDR3: CASRPGQGAREQFF. The CDR3 nucleotides are TGTGCCAGCAGACCGGGACAGGGGGCTAGAGAGCAGTTCTTC.